This entry lists 25 T cell receptor beta chains sequenced from one sample in a study of regulatory T cells in long-lasting Graves disease. The time point denotes: newly diagnosed GD, antithyroid drugs for less than 3 months. There was RNA extracted from PBMCs, and the TCR library was made from it. Arm-PCR of CDR3 regions and iRepertoire HTBI primers were used to build TCR beta libraries. TCRdb re-analysed the multiplex PCR reads in MiXCR, keeping a single row per CDR3 protein. The sample yields about 620,000 distinct CDR3 sequences, under 20% seen once. The sample also formed part of further work on T cells in Graves' hyperthyroidism and ophthalmopathy.

This material consisted of peripheral blood mononuclear cells (PBMCs), taken at new diagnosis, from a patient treated with antithyroid drugs. The receptor source for this set is a woman aged 25 to 39 with Graves disease.

This clonotype was counted between two and nine times. This chain connects TRBV20-1 to TRBJ1-1; 8 positions match TRBD1. Germline V lookup: CDR1 DFQATT, CDR2 SNEGSKA (reference sequence). This CDR3 region has 17 residues. V was clipped by 1 base and J by 0 bases; unmatched bases: 10. Here the CDR3 reads CSARVKDRVFMNTEAFF. The CDR3 coding sequence is TGCAGTGCTAGAGTAAAGGACAGGGTTTTTATGAACACTGAAGCTTTCTTT.

In this sample, this clonotype turned up many times. J is TRBJ1-6 and V is TRBV30; D gene unclear. CDR1 and CDR2 (germline): GTSNPN, SVGIG (reference sequence). Deletions cut 5 bases from V and 7 bases from J, with 12 bases between. The CDR3 has 13 residues. CDR3 nucleotides: TGTGCCTGGGATCCGGGAATGAATTCACCCCTCCACTTT. Its protein is CAWDPGMNSPLHF.

The chain links TRBV20-1 to TRBJ2-1; TRBD2 matches 9 bases. Germline loops: CDR1 DFQATT, CDR2 SNEGSKA (reference sequence). The length of the CDR3 is 14 residues. J was trimmed by 6 bases and V by 3 bases; bases with no gene match: 6. The DNA for the CDR3 is TGCAGTGCTAGCGGACTAGCGAGTCTCAATGAGCAGTTCTTC. Translation gives CSASGLASLNEQFF.

The rearrangement uses TRBV6-1 and TRBJ1-4; D is undetermined. Germline lookup yields CDR1 MNHNS and CDR2 SASEGT. The CDR3 consists of 17 residues. V dropped 1 base and J dropped 7 bases, with 19 bases sitting between them. As DNA, the CDR3 is TGTGCCAGCAGTGAAGTAGAGGACCCGAAATTTAGTGAAAAACTGTTTTTT. It specifies CASSEVEDPKFSEKLFF.

A single count supports this clonotype. The chain uses TRBV5-1 and TRBJ2-5, with 8 bases matching TRBD1. The germline V gene encodes CDR1 SGHRS and CDR2 YFSETQ. This CDR3 is 15 amino acids long. V lost 0 bases and J lost 5; bases outside the gene matches: 6. CDR3 DNA sequence: TGCGCCAGCAGCTTGGCGACAGGGGCGGGGGAGACCCAGTACTTC. This gives the protein CASSLATGAGETQYF.

At least ten counts were recorded for this clonotype. The rearrangement joins TRBV19 to TRBJ1-1, with 9 positions matching TRBD1. The CDR3 spans 16 residues. The germline V gene encodes CDR1 LNHDA and CDR2 SQIVND (reference sequence). Trimming cost V 7 bases and J 0 bases; bases outside gene matches: 9. Here the CDR3 reads CASKKTGGRVNTEAFF. CDR3 DNA: TGTGCCAGTAAAAAGACAGGGGGGCGGGTGAACACTGAAGCTTTCTTT.

The gene calls are TRBV29-1 and TRBJ1-2; no definite D call. V lost 8 bases and J lost 5, with 21 bases in between. This CDR3 contains 14 residues. Germline-derived CDR1 and CDR2 are SQVTM and ANQGSEA. Here the CDR3 DNA reads TGCAGCTGCGAAGACTCCGACCGCACTTATGGCTACACCTTC. This codes for CSCEDSDRTYGYTF. Full variable domain (outside the CDR3, taken from reference TRBV29-1 and TRBJ1-2): SAVISQKPSRDICQRGTSLTIQCQVDSQVTMMFWYRQQPGQSLTLIATANQGSEATYESGFVIDKFPISRPNLTFSTLTVSNMSPEDSSIYLCSCEDSDRTYGYTFGSGTRLTVV.

This clonotype occurred a few times. The J gene is TRBJ2-7, the V gene TRBV18, with a tentative D call TRBD1 (6 bases). The CDR3 has 15 amino acids. Trimming shortened V by 2 bases and J by 0 bases, and 11 bases separated the two germline ends. Germline V gene sequence: CDR1 KGHSH, CDR2 LQKENI. Here the CDR3 DNA reads TGTGCCAGCTCACCATATCCAGGGGACTCCTACGAGCAGTACTTC. This encodes CASSPYPGDSYEQYF.

This clonotype has ten or more counts. This sequence joins TRBV7-2 and TRBJ1-4, with D tentatively TRBD1 (5 bases). CDR3 size: 16 residues. CDR1 SGHTA and CDR2 FQGNSA come from the germline V gene. The V gene lost 0 bases and the J gene lost 0 bases, with 8 bases spanning the gap. CDR3 residues: CASSLAGRATNEKLFF. The CDR3 DNA is TGTGCCAGCAGCTTAGCGGGCAGGGCAACTAATGAAAAACTGTTTTTT. The entire variable domain, with the rest obtained from reference TRBV7-2 and TRBJ1-4, is as follows: GAGVSQSPSNKVTEKGKDVELRCDPISGHTALYWYRQSLGQGLEFLIYFQGNSAPDKSGLPSDRFSAERTGGSVSTLTIQRTQQEDSAVYLCASSLAGRATNEKLFFGSGTQLSVL.

Only one count was recorded for this clonotype. The J gene is TRBJ2-1, the V gene TRBV19, with a tentative D call TRBD1 (5 bases). The germline V gene encodes CDR1 LNHDA and CDR2 SQIVND (reference sequence). The CDR3 has 12 amino acids. Trimming stripped 3 bases from V and 10 bases from J, with 10 bases between. The CDR3 nucleotides are TGTGCCAGTAGTATTACAGGTCCGGAGCAGTTCTTC. It codes for CASSITGPEQFF. Complete variable domain (other parts from reference TRBV19 and TRBJ2-1): DGGITQSPKYLFRKEGQNVTLSCEQNLNHDAMYWYRQDPGQGLRLIYYSQIVNDFQKGDIAEGYSVSREKKESFPLTVTSAQKNPTAFYLCASSITGPEQFFGPGTRLTVL.

This clonotype came up many times. The gene calls are TRBV28 and TRBJ2-1; 8 bases line up with TRBD1. Germline CDR1 MDHEN, CDR2 SYDVKM. The CDR3 is made up of 11 amino acids. The ends lost 5 bases at V and 15 bases at J; junction bases unmatched: 6. The CDR3 here is CASSATGVGFF. CDR3 in DNA: TGTGCCAGCAGTGCGACAGGGGTTGGGTTCTTC.

This clonotype occurred many times. The rearrangement uses TRBV10-3 and TRBJ2-3; possibly TRBD1 or TRBD2 for D (5 bases each). This CDR3 region has 16 residues. With 3 bases removed from V and 5 bases from J, the gap between germline ends came to 18 bases. Germline loops: CDR1 ENHRY, CDR2 SYGVKD. The CDR3 DNA reads TGTGCCATCAGTGATCCACCGGGACCGGCCGAAGATACGCAGTATTTT. It specifies CAISDPPGPAEDTQYF.

This clonotype came up many times. The chain joins TRBV2 to TRBJ2-7, with D perhaps TRBD2 (7 bases). Trimming removed 4 bases at V and 1 base at J, with 14 bases between. Germline CDR1 and CDR2: SNHLY and FYNNEI. This CDR3 comprises 15 residues. Written as DNA, the CDR3 is TGTGCCAGCAGTGCCGAGGGGGGGAATTCCTACGAGCAGTACTTC. Its protein product is CASSAEGGNSYEQYF.

For this clonotype: Sequence at one end of the junction differs from germline and may be a read error. The V call is TRBV5-1, the J call TRBJ2-7; 8 bases line up with TRBD1. The CDR3 spans 14 residues. Germline CDR1 is SGHRS and CDR2 is YFSETQ. Here the CDR3 DNA reads TGCGCCAACAGCTTGGGGACAGGCGGTTACGAGCAGTACTTC. Translating it yields CANSLGTGGYEQYF.

The CDR3, as DNA: TGTGCCAGTAGTATTGCAGGGGGGAATCAGCCCCAGCATTTT. This encodes CASSIAGGNQPQHF. The chain employs TRBV19 and TRBJ1-5; 7 bases align to TRBD1. The CDR3 length is 14 residues. Trimming removed 3 bases from V and 4 bases from J; junction bases left unmatched: 3. The germline gives CDR1 LNHDA, CDR2 SQIVND (reference sequence).

This clonotype was seen a handful of times. The CDR3 spells CATSDSPGASSYEQYF. The CDR3 DNA reads TGTGCCACCAGTGATTCCCCAGGGGCAAGCTCCTACGAGCAGTACTTC. The chain recombines TRBV24-1 with TRBJ2-7; a weak D match, TRBD1 (6 bases). The CDR3 loop spans 16 amino acids. The germline V gene encodes CDR1 KGHDR and CDR2 SFDVKD. Trimming pared 2 bases from V and 0 bases from J, leaving 13 bases between.

This clonotype appeared many times. The V and J genes are TRBV7-2 and TRBJ1-1; D is undetermined. Germline V gives CDR1 SGHTA, CDR2 FQGNSA. V dropped 3 bases and J dropped 0 bases, with 8 bases sitting between them. CDR3 size: 14 residues. CDR3 bases: TGTGCCAGCAGCTTCATCGTAATGAACACTGAAGCTTTCTTT. Translated: CASSFIVMNTEAFF.

For this clonotype: This could be a read error, since a much larger clone is one nucleotide away. This chain uses TRBV11-3 with TRBJ1-5; no clear D gene. The CDR3 has 15 amino acids. Germline V lookup: CDR1 SGHNT, CDR2 YENEEA. V lost 1 base and J lost 5, with 12 bases in between. CDR3 sequence: CASSLAGVLDQPQHF. CDR3 sequence (DNA): TGTGCCAGCAGCTTAGCAGGCGTCCTAGATCAGCCCCAGCATTTT.

The rearrangement links TRBV5-4 to TRBJ1-3; unclear D gene. CDR3 size: 14 residues. Trimming took off 2 bases at V and 2 bases at J, with 8 bases between the two ends. Germline CDR1 reads SGHNT; CDR2 reads YYREEE (reference sequence). CDR3: CASSFEQAGNTIYF. In DNA, the CDR3 is TGTGCCAGCAGCTTCGAGCAGGCTGGAAACACCATATATTTT.

The chain combines TRBV14 with TRBJ1-2, with D maybe TRBD1 (6 bases). Between the trimmed V and J ends, which lost 1 base and 8 bases, there was a span of 11 bases. Germline values: CDR1 SGHDN, CDR2 FVKESK. The CDR3 extends over 13 amino acids. CDR3 protein: CASSQAPQGGYTF. The DNA for the CDR3 is TGTGCCAGCAGCCAAGCTCCGCAGGGGGGCTACACCTTC.

This clonotype has a count of ten or more. The CDR3 is CASSLGVPPSYEQYF. The CDR3 DNA is TGTGCCAGCAGTTTAGGGGTTCCACCGTCCTACGAGCAGTACTTC. V and J are TRBV12-3 or TRBV12-4 and TRBJ2-7; no firm D call. Trimming took off 1 base at V and 1 base at J, with 11 bases between the two ends. The CDR3 length is 15 residues.

V and J are TRBV29-1 and TRBJ2-5; D gene ambiguous. CDR1 is SQVTM and CDR2 is ANQGSEA in the germline V gene. Trimming stripped 8 bases from V and 1 base from J, with 17 bases between. The CDR3 contains 14 residues. The CDR3 spells CSSTPAISQETQYF. CDR3 sequence (DNA): TGCAGCTCCACCCCAGCAATATCCCAAGAGACCCAGTACTTC.

CDR3 region: CASSNRGPPDTQYF. The CDR3 DNA sequence: TGTGCCAGTAGTAACCGGGGTCCCCCAGATACGCAGTATTTT. This rearrangement joins TRBV19 to TRBJ2-3, with D perhaps TRBD2 (5 bases). Germline CDR1 LNHDA, CDR2 SQIVND (reference sequence). Trimming removed 4 bases from V and 4 bases from J, with 12 bases in between. The CDR3 has 14 amino acids.

This clonotype was seen many times. The chain carries TRBV9 and TRBJ1-1, with a possible D match to TRBD1 (5 bases). The V and J ends lost 6 bases and 8 bases respectively, with 17 bases between them. CDR3 size: 13 residues. Germline-derived CDR1 and CDR2 are SGDLS and YYNGEE. CDR3 loop: CASTPSERGEAFF. CDR3 nucleotides: TGTGCCAGCACCCCCTCCGAACGGGGGGAAGCTTTCTTT.

This clonotype was seen ten or more times. The chain has TRBV28 and TRBJ1-5, with D maybe TRBD1 (6 bases). The CDR3 is 15 residues long. Germline V gene sequence: CDR1 MDHEN, CDR2 SYDVKM. Trimming shortened V by 6 bases and J by 2 bases, and 14 bases separated the two germline ends. The CDR3 nucleotides read TGTGCCAGCAGAACACAGGGTTATGGCAATCAGCCCCAGCATTTT. As protein: CASRTQGYGNQPQHF.